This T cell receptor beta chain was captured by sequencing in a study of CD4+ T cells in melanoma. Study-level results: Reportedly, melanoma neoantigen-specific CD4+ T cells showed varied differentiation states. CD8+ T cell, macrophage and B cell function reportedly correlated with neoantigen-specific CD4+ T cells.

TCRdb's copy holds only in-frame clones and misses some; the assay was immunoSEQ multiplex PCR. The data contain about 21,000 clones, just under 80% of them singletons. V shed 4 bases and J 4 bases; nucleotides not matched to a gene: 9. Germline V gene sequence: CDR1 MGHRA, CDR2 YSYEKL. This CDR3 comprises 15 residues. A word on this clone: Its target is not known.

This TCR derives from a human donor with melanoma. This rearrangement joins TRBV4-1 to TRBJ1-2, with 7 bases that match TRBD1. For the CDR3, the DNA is TGCGCCAGCAGCCTAGAAGGGGGACAGCTCTATGGCTACACCTTC. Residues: CASSLEGGQLYGYTF.